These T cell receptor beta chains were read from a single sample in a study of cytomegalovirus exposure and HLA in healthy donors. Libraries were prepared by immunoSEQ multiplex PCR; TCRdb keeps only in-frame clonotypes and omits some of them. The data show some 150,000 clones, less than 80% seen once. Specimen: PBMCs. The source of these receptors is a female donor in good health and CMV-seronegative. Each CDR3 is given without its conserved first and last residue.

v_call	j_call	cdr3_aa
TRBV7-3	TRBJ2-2	ASSPDRGGTGELF
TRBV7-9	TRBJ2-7	ASSPWTGRAYEQY
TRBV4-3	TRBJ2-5	ASSQNFRGNTETQY
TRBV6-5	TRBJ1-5	ASSLGTVNQPQH
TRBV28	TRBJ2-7	ASSSVSMTSGASYEQY
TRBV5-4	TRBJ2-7	AFAGQQNYEQY
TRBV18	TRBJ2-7	ASSSDRDGVYEQY
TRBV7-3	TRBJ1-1	ASSFKGPRGYLFGRAF
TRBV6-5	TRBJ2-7	ASSPGGAGGDEQY
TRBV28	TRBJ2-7	ASFDSYYEQY
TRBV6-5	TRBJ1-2	ASSYSGTGDYGYT
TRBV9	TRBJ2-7	ASSVAVGSSYEQY